The clone carrying this T cell receptor beta chain has more than one count but fewer than ten. MiXCR, run by TCRdb on the 5' RACE reads, gives a single entry per CDR3 protein. The data contain about 340,000 distinct CDR3 sequences, roughly 13% of them seen just once; the ten biggest clones take up about a fifth. The data originate from a study of T-cell memory formation after mild COVID-19. Trimming took off 5 bases at V and 0 bases at J, with 26 bases between the two ends. Germline V lookup: CDR1 SEHNR, CDR2 FQNEAQ (reference sequence). This CDR3 is built from 20 residues. The receptor was isolated from a man aged 18 to 29 who had mild COVID-19 (a few samples of this study predate the infection). Cell type and time point are not known. V usage is TRBV7-9 and J usage is TRBJ2-1, with D possibly matching TRBD1 (7 bases). Sequenced material: PBMCs or a T cell subset sorted from them (not recorded which). CDR3 amino acids: CASSPRGIEGAGGSYNEQFF. As DNA, the CDR3 is TGTGCCAGCAGCCCCCGCGGGATTGAGGGGGCAGGAGGCTCCTACAATGAGCAGTTCTTC.